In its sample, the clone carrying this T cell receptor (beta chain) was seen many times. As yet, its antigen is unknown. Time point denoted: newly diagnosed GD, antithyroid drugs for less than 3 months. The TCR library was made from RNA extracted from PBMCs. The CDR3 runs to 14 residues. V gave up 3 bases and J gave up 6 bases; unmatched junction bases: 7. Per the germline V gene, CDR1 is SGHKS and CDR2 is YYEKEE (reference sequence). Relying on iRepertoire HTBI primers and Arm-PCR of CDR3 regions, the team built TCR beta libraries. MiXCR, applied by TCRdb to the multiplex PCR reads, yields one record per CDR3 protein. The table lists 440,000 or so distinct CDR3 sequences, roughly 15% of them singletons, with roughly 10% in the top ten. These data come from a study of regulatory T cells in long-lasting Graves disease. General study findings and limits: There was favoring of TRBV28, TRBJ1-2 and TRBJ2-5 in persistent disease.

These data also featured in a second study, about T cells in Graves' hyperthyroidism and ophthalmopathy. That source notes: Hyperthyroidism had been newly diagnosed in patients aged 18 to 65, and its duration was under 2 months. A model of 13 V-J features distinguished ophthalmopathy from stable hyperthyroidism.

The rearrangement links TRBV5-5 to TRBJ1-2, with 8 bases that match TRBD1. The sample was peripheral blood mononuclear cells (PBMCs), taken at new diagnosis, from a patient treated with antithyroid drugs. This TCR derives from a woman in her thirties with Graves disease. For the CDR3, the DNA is TGTGCCAGCAGCTCTCAACAGGGGGAAGATGGCTACACCTTC. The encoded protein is CASSSQQGEDGYTF. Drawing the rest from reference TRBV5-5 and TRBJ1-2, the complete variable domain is DAGVTQSPTHLIKTRGQQVTLRCSPISGHKSVSWYQQVLGQGPQFIFQYYEKEERGRGNFPDRFSARQFPNYSSELNVNALLLGDSALYLCASSSQQGEDGYTFGSGTRLTVV.